This T cell receptor (beta chain) came from a study of T cells after yellow fever vaccination (dated by TCRdb to about 2019). Study-level background: Libraries from fractions with low cell numbers were prepared with the SMART-Seq v4 Ultra Low Input RNA kit. To follow T-cell clones before and after both primary and booster YFV17D yellow fever vaccination, bulk TCR alpha and beta repertoires underwent longitudinal sequencing. Blood samples were taken at several timepoints before and after primary and secondary immunization, and bulk PBMC replicates and cell subsets were isolated. Two healthy male donors, one aged 18 to 30 and one aged 30 to 40 years, were included in the cohort. Broad study findings and their caveats: After the booster, most of the clones that had expanded following primary vaccination were detected again (roughly 97% of CD4 and around 90% of CD8), which suggests that memory was broadly maintained. Computational filtering was needed because FACS-sorted repertoires could contain abundant contaminating clonotypes from the bulk population. The study included only two donors, which limits how far the findings can be generalized. A small fraction of clonotypes showed up in both the CD4 and CD8 compartments, probably as a result of convergent recombination. The secondary T-cell response was found to be weaker but faster than the primary response, with a peak reached on day 5 rather than on day 15.

The V end loses 8 bases and the J end loses 2 bases, and a stretch of 16 bases separates them. The germline V gene (reference sequence) specifies DFQATT as CDR1 and SNEGSKA as CDR2. Inclusive of the bounding cysteine and phenylalanine, the CDR3 is 14 residues long. The sequence is cut down to CDR3 DNA, 42 bases in frame from base 1. TCR cDNA was synthesized by 5'RACE template switching, which introduced a universal primer site and unique molecular identifiers. Priming of cDNA synthesis was performed from both the TCR alpha and TCR beta constant segments. Library amplification involved two PCR steps, and the second step added sample barcodes and sequencing adapters. Sequencing of libraries was performed on Illumina HiSeq 2500 (2x100 bp) or NovaSeq (2x150 bp). As for how the authors treated the data: Demultiplexing of reads and collapsing into UMI consensus sequences were performed with MIGEC, and V(D)J alignment was carried out with MiXCR. Using edgeR on replicate PBMC samples, clonotypes were called vaccine-responding if FDR was below 0.01 and the log2 fold change was above 5 up to day 15. Each bulk clonotype was labeled CD4 or CD8 based on which sequenced repertoire, CD4 or CD8, contained the clonotype at higher abundance. The public reads were quality trimmed at Q25 with fastp and then assembled into clones with MiXCR by TCRdb, keeping productive beta chains. Each entry is one CDR3 protein sequence, shown with its most common DNA and genes. The V and J calls here are based on TCRdb, not the publication. The sample data list almost 600,000 distinct CDR3 sequences, and about 14% of these were observed just once. The ten largest account for around 15% of the sample.

This clonotype was counted only a few times. Its antigen is still unknown. Per-nucleotide qualities are absent, and no much larger clonotype sits a single base away. The treatment or condition label corresponds to: live attenuated yellow fever vaccine strain. At each blood-draw timepoint, two biological replicates of bulk PBMCs were collected. PBMCs were isolated from peripheral blood using a standard Ficoll-Paque protocol. TriZol was used to extract RNA from bulk PBMCs, CD4 and CD8 fractions, and dextramer-positive and dextramer-negative fractions. This receptor was taken from a man aged 25-45 years who received the YFV17D yellow fever vaccine. The chain was built from TRBV20-1 and TRBJ2-1; a tentative D call is TRBD2 (5 bases match). The sample was PBMCs, taken on the day of the yellow fever booster vaccination. CDR3 protein: CSTRTHRAYNEQFF. The DNA reads as follows: TGCAGTACACGGACTCATCGTGCCTACAATGAGCAGTTCTTC.